Shown below are 9 T cell receptor beta chains from a single sample sequenced in a study of T cells in Graves' hyperthyroidism and ophthalmopathy (dated by TCRdb to between 2018 and 2021). The library came from multiplex PCR. The instrument was an Illumina HiSeq 2000. The TCR beta CDR3 regions were amplified from RNA transcripts. The TCR CDR3 was subjected to a first round of RT-PCR using the HTBI primer set and the Qiagen OneStep RT-PCR kit. In-frame beta chains were kept once TCRdb had trimmed the public reads at Q25 with fastp and called clones with MiXCR. Every distinct CDR3 protein forms one entry, paired with its most common genes and DNA. The sample records 690,000 or so distinct CDR3 sequences, roughly a sixth of which are singletons. The ten most abundant clones make up approximately 15% of the sample. Sequencing used blood. The receptors derive from a woman aged 45 to 65 with Graves' hyperthyroidism that later progressed to Graves' ophthalmopathy.

This clonotype has more than one count but fewer than ten. This sequence joins TRBV6-1 and TRBJ2-7; a weak D match, TRBD2 (5 bases). Trimming removed 0 bases from V and 5 bases from J, with 11 bases in between. CDR1 MNHNS and CDR2 SASEGT come from the germline V gene. The CDR3 is 14 residues long. CDR3 loop: CASSEAGRGDEQYF. The CDR3 DNA reads TGTGCCAGCAGTGAAGCAGGGAGAGGTGACGAGCAGTACTTC.

The rearrangement links TRBV6-5 to TRBJ1-4, with 10 bases aligning to TRBD1. The CDR3 is made up of 15 amino acids. V lost 3 bases and J lost 7; bases outside the gene matches: 5. The germline CDR1 and CDR2 sequences are MNHEY and SVGAGI. CDR3 protein: CASSYGGQGSEKLFF. CDR3 in DNA: TGTGCCAGCAGTTATGGGGGACAGGGGAGTGAAAAACTGTTTTTT.

This clonotype was observed at least ten times. This chain joins TRBV7-9 and TRBJ2-3, with 10 bases identical to TRBD2. Trimming took 4 bases from V and 1 from J; bases not matched to a gene: 5. This CDR3 is 16 amino acids long. CDR1 SEHNR and CDR2 FQNEAQ come from the germline V gene (reference sequence). This chain's CDR3 is CASSSGLAMGTDTQYF. CDR3 DNA: TGTGCCAGCAGCTCGGGACTAGCGATGGGCACAGATACGCAGTATTTT. The whole variable domain, remainder taken from reference TRBV7-9 and TRBJ2-3, is DTGVSQNPRHKITKRGQNVTFRCDPISEHNRLYWYRQTLGQGPEFLTYFQNEAQLEKSRLLSDRFSAERPKGSFSTLEIQRTEQGDSAMYLCASSSGLAMGTDTQYFGPGTRLTVL.

This clonotype appeared a few times. This chain links TRBV20-1 with TRBJ2-7; D not resolved. The V gene lost 3 bases and the J gene lost 5 bases, with 5 bases spanning the gap. CDR3 size: 10 residues. In germline, CDR1 is DFQATT, CDR2 SNEGSKA (reference sequence). In nucleotides, the CDR3 is TGCAGTGCTAGTTTGGACGAGCAGTACTTC. Its translation: CSASLDEQYF.

The chain combines TRBV2 with TRBJ1-2, with D possibly TRBD1 on 5 matching bases. The CDR3 covers 14 residues. Looked up from germline, CDR1 is SNHLY and CDR2 is FYNNEI. Trimming pared 6 bases from V and 1 base from J, leaving 12 bases between. The CDR3 here is CASRPLDSNYGYTF. The DNA of the CDR3 is TGTGCCAGCAGGCCGCTCGACAGTAACTATGGCTACACCTTC.

The rearrangement uses TRBV20-1 and TRBJ2-1; no definite D call. The CDR3 consists of 12 residues. Trimming took off 0 bases at V and 8 bases at J, with 8 bases between the two ends. CDR1 and CDR2 (germline): DFQATT, SNEGSKA (reference sequence). CDR3 coding DNA: TGCAGTGCTAGAGAGGGCCTGGATGAGCAGTTCTTC. It is translated as CSAREGLDEQFF.

This clonotype came up many times. The chain combines TRBV7-9 with TRBJ1-1; D possibly corresponds to TRBD1 (6 bases). Between the trimmed V and J ends, which lost 4 bases and 1 base, there was a span of 13 bases. The CDR3 length is 15 residues. Germline loops: CDR1 SEHNR, CDR2 FQNEAQ (reference sequence). CDR3 coding DNA: TGTGCCAGCAGCTACCTTCCGGGACAGAACACTGAAGCTTTCTTT. Translation gives CASSYLPGQNTEAFF.

This clonotype was observed a few times. This sequence joins TRBV20-1 and TRBJ1-1; unclear D gene. The CDR3 spans 12 residues. The V end lost 2 bases, the J end lost 1 base, and 5 bases lay between the germline ends. Germline V gene lookup returns CDR1 DFQATT and CDR2 SNEGSKA (reference sequence). The CDR3 here is CSARRSNTEAFF. The CDR3 DNA is TGCAGTGCTAGACGATCGAACACTGAAGCTTTCTTT.

This clonotype was found once. CDR3 sequence (DNA): TGTGCCAGCAGCTTCGACGTACTAGGAAACACCATATATTTT. This gives the protein CASSFDVLGNTIYF. V gene TRBV5-4 combines with J gene TRBJ1-3; D remains ambiguous. CDR1 SGHNT and CDR2 YYREEE come from the germline V gene (reference sequence). This CDR3 comprises 14 residues. V lost 2 bases and J 4 bases, leaving 10 bases between the germline ends. Full variable domain (outside the CDR3, taken from reference TRBV5-4 and TRBJ1-3): ETGVTQSPTHLIKTRGQQVTLRCSSQSGHNTVSWYQQALGQGPQFIFQYYREEENGRGNFPPRFSGLQFPNYSSELNVNALELDDSALYLCASSFDVLGNTIYFGEGSWLTVV.